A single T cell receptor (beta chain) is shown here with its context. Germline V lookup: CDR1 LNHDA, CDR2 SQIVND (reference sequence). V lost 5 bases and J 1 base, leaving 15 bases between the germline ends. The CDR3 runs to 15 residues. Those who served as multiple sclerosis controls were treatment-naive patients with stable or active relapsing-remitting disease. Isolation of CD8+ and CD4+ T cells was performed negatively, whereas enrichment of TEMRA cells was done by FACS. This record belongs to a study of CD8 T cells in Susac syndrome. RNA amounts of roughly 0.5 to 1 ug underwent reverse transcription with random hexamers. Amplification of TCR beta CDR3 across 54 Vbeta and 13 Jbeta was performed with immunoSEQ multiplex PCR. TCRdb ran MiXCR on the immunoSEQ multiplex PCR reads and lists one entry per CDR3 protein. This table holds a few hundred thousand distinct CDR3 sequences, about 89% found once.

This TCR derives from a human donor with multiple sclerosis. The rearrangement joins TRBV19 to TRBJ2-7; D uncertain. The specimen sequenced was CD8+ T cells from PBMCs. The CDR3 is CASSPGPAKSYEQYF. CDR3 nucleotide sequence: TGTGCCAGTAGTCCCGGACCCGCCAAATCCTACGAGCAGTACTTC.